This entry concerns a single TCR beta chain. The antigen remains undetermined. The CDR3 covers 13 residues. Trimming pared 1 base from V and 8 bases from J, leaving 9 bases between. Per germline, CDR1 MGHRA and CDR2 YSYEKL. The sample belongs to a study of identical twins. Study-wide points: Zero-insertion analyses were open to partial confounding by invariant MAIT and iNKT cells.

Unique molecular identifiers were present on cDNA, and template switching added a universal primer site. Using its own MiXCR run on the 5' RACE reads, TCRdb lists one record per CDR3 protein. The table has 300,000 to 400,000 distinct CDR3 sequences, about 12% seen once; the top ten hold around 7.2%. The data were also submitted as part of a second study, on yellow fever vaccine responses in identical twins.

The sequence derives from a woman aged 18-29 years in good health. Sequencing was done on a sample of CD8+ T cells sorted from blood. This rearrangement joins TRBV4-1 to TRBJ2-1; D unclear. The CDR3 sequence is CASSQGPFDEQFF. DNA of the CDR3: TGCGCCAGCAGCCAAGGCCCGTTCGATGAGCAGTTCTTC.